Listed below are T cell receptor beta chains from one sample, sequenced in a study of shared clonotypes between healthy human individuals. Profiling relied on immunoSEQ multiplex PCR, and the TCRdb table lists in-frame clones only, not all of them. Of about 1,900,000 clones listed, about 95% are singletons. The sequenced material came from naive CD8+ T cells sorted from blood. All receptors derive from a man between 18 and 29 years old in good health. Both conserved end residues are part of each CDR3. D genes are given only for firm matches. Clone size, where shown, is once, few, many, or a class for clones that have expanded.

d_gene	v_gene	abundance	j_gene	CDR3aa	CDR3nt
-	TRBV4-1	-	TRBJ2-7	CASSQDGDEQYF	TGCGCCAGCAGCCAAGATGGGGACGAGCAGTACTTC
TRBD1	TRBV7-9	-	TRBJ1-2	CASRSGQGASDYGYTF	TGTGCCAGCAGGAGCGGACAGGGGGCGTCGGACTATGGCTACACCTTC
-	TRBV27	few	TRBJ1-5	CASSPLGTTGYSNQPQHF	TGTGCCAGCAGTCCGCTTGGGACAACCGGTTATAGCAATCAGCCCCAGCATTTT
TRBD1	TRBV29-1	-	TRBJ2-7	CSVRDRENEQYF	TGCAGCGTCCGGGACAGGGAAAACGAGCAGTACTTC
TRBD1	TRBV11-2	-	TRBJ2-7	CASSFGFTGADEQYF	TGTGCCAGCTCTTTCGGCTTTACAGGGGCGGACGAGCAGTACTTC
-	TRBV10-2	-	TRBJ1-2	CASSARNRVGGYTF	TGCGCCAGCAGTGCGCGGAACAGGGTGGGTGGCTACACCTTC
-	TRBV5-8	once	TRBJ2-7	CASSLDWGESSYEQYF	TGTGCCAGCAGCTTGGATTGGGGGGAAAGCTCCTACGAGCAGTACTTC
-	TRBV4-1	-	TRBJ1-5	CASSQGPGIGNQPQHF	TGCGCCAGCAGCCAAGGCCCGGGGATAGGGAATCAGCCCCAGCATTTT
-	TRBV19	-	TRBJ1-5	CASSMDINQPQHF	TGTGCCAGTAGTATGGACATCAATCAGCCCCAGCATTTT
-	TRBV21-1	-	TRBJ2-7	CATYWTGGTSLNYEQYF	TGTGCCACCTACTGGACAGGGGGCACTTCCCTTAACTACGAGCAGTACTTC
-	TRBV5-6	-	TRBJ2-7	CASSLRQTPYEQYF	TGTGCCAGCAGCTTGCGGCAGACCCCCTACGAGCAGTACTTC
-	TRBV4-3	-	TRBJ1-1	CASSQDSAGYGEAFF	TGCGCCAGCAGCCAAGATTCCGCGGGTTACGGTGAAGCTTTCTTT
TRBD2	TRBV5-4	-	TRBJ2-5	CAYGLDGLAVGETQYF	TGTGCCTATGGATTGGACGGACTAGCGGTAGGAGAGACCCAGTACTTC
-	TRBV7-9	once	TRBJ1-1	CASSLDVRDGDTEAFF	TGTGCCAGCAGCTTAGATGTCCGGGACGGGGACACTGAAGCTTTCTTT
-	TRBV7-9	-	TRBJ2-1	CASSAHNEQFF	TGTGCCAGCAGCGCTCACAATGAGCAGTTCTTC
-	TRBV5-4	-	TRBJ2-5	CASSNQAGETQYF	TGTGCCAGCAGCAACCAAGCAGGAGAGACCCAGTACTTC
TRBD1	TRBV5-1	once	TRBJ1-1	CASSIKTGLNTEAFF	TGCGCCAGCAGCATCAAGACAGGGCTGAACACTGAAGCTTTCTTT
TRBD1	TRBV10-2	-	TRBJ1-3	CASSPGQASGNTIYF	TGCGCCAGCAGCCCGGGACAGGCGTCTGGAAACACCATATATTTT
-	TRBV7-8	-	TRBJ1-1	CASSYGGPPGGTEAFF	TGTGCCAGCAGCTACGGCGGGCCACCCGGTGGGACTGAAGCTTTCTTT
TRBD1	TRBV30	once	TRBJ2-2	CAWAWDRNTGELFF	TGTGCCTGGGCCTGGGACAGGAACACCGGGGAGCTGTTTTTT
-	TRBV6-9	-	TRBJ2-7	CASSCPTGKEPYGQYF	TGTGCCAGCAGTTGCCCGACTGGGAAGGAACCCTACGGGCAGTACTTC
TRBD1	TRBV6-5	-	TRBJ1-1	CASSYSTGMNTEAFF	TGTGCCAGCAGTTACTCGACAGGGATGAACACTGAAGCTTTCTTT
-	TRBV7-2	-	TRBJ1-1	CASSLDVGGLVDTEAFF	TGTGCCAGCAGCTTAGATGTGGGGGGGTTAGTAGACACTGAAGCTTTCTTT
TRBD1	TRBV9	-	TRBJ2-3	CASSGMGQGTDTQYF	TGTGCCAGCAGCGGGATGGGACAGGGGACAGATACGCAGTATTTT
-	TRBV10-3	-	TRBJ2-7	CAIRLRQDYEQYF	TGTGCCATCAGATTAAGACAGGACTACGAGCAGTACTTC
TRBD2	TRBV7-6	-	TRBJ2-3	CASSPGLAGHTDTQYF	TGTGCCAGCAGCCCAGGACTAGCGGGACACACAGATACGCAGTATTTT
TRBD2	TRBV2	-	TRBJ2-5	CATLVAAGVETQYF	TGTGCCACTCTTGTGGCAGCGGGAGTTGAGACCCAGTACTTC
-	TRBV7-9	-	TRBJ1-4	CASSSYGANEKLFF	TGTGCCAGCAGCTCGTACGGCGCTAATGAAAAACTGTTTTTT
TRBD2	TRBV13	-	TRBJ2-5	CASSPEGLAGTQETQYF	TGTGCCAGCAGCCCCGAAGGCCTAGCGGGGACTCAAGAGACCCAGTACTTC
-	TRBV7-9	-	TRBJ1-4	CASSLAAANSLNEKLFF	TGTGCCAGCAGCTTAGCGGCGGCCAACAGCTTGAATGAAAAACTGTTTTTT
-	TRBV30	-	TRBJ1-2	CAWSVASNYGYTF	TGTGCCTGGAGTGTCGCCTCTAACTATGGCTACACCTTC
-	TRBV19	-	TRBJ2-3	CASSTGEEIDTQYF	TGTGCCAGTAGTACCGGGGAGGAGATAGATACGCAGTATTTT
-	TRBV4-1	-	TRBJ2-3	CASSQALGPITDTQYF	TGCGCCAGCAGCCAAGCCTTGGGACCCATCACAGATACGCAGTATTTT
-	TRBV10-3	few	TRBJ1-2	CAISDAGGQNGYTF	TGTGCCATCAGTGACGCGGGGGGGCAAAATGGCTACACCTTC
-	TRBV11-2	-	TRBJ2-5	CASSLDWDEETQYF	TGTGCCAGCAGCTTAGACTGGGACGAGGAGACCCAGTACTTC
-	TRBV19	few	TRBJ2-7	CASSGGEGYEQYF	TGTGCCAGTAGTGGCGGGGAAGGGTACGAGCAGTACTTC
-	TRBV6-1	-	TRBJ1-1	CASSPNTEAFF	TGTGCCAGCAGTCCGAACACTGAAGCTTTCTTT
TRBD2	TRBV13	-	TRBJ2-1	CASSSWTSGFAYNEQFF	TGTGCCAGCAGCTCTTGGACTAGCGGGTTTGCCTACAATGAGCAGTTCTTC
TRBD2	TRBV27	-	TRBJ2-3	CASSLSASGGWSTDTQYF	TGTGCCAGCAGTTTATCTGCTAGCGGGGGCTGGAGCACAGATACGCAGTATTTT
-	TRBV7-9	-	TRBJ2-3	CASSQPPGEGDTQYF	TGTGCCAGCAGCCAGCCCCCGGGAGAGGGAGATACGCAGTATTTT
-	TRBV9	once	TRBJ2-4	CASSPSGTITPQYF	TGTGCCAGCAGCCCCTCGGGTACTATTACTCCCCAGTACTTC
TRBD1	TRBV7-7	-	TRBJ2-7	CASSRLRTGSPEAFIGEQYF	TGTGCTAGCAGCCGTTTAAGGACAGGGTCACCCGAAGCTTTCATCGGCGAGCAGTACTTC
-	TRBV9	-	TRBJ1-1	CASSVGGTDEAFF	TGTGCCAGCAGCGTAGGGGGTACGGATGAAGCTTTCTTT
-	TRBV21-1	-	TRBJ1-5	CASSNYTAQPQHF	TGTGCCAGCAGCAATTACACAGCCCAGCCCCAGCATTTT
-	TRBV28	-	TRBJ2-7	CASNHPGVYEQYF	TGTGCCAGCAACCATCCAGGGGTTTACGAGCAGTACTTC
TRBD2	TRBV10-1	-	TRBJ2-7	CASSDGTSGEQYF	TGCGCCAGCAGTGACGGGACTAGCGGCGAGCAGTACTTC
-	TRBV28	-	TRBJ2-2	CASSSTGEANTGELFF	TGTGCCAGCAGTTCCACGGGGGAGGCGAACACCGGGGAGCTGTTTTTT
-	TRBV5-4	once	TRBJ2-5	CASSPGTDQETQYF	TGTGCCAGCAGCCCTGGGACGGACCAAGAGACCCAGTACTTC
TRBD1	TRBV29-1	-	TRBJ2-7	CSVAGDRDEQYF	TGCAGCGTTGCCGGGGACAGGGACGAGCAGTACTTC
-	TRBV5-1	-	TRBJ2-3	CASSLGSTDTQYF	TGCGCCAGCAGCTTAGGGAGCACAGATACGCAGTATTTT
TRBD1	TRBV27	-	TRBJ2-7	CASSFSGQGRSYEQYF	TGTGCCAGCAGTTTTTCCGGACAGGGGAGATCCTACGAGCAGTACTTC
TRBD1	TRBV4-1	-	TRBJ2-1	CASSQDRGHEQFF	TGCGCCAGCAGCCAAGACAGGGGGCATGAGCAGTTCTTC
TRBD1	TRBV11-1	-	TRBJ1-4	CASSSGQGGEGEKLFF	TGTGCCAGCAGCTCCGGACAGGGTGGTGAGGGTGAAAAACTGTTTTTT
-	TRBV6-5	-	TRBJ1-1	CASSYSGELLNTEAFF	TGTGCCAGCAGTTACTCGGGTGAACTATTGAACACTGAAGCTTTCTTT
-	TRBV27	-	TRBJ2-1	CASSLYNEQFF	TGTGCCAGCAGTTTATACAATGAGCAGTTCTTC
-	TRBV2	-	TRBJ2-7	CASSVEGGVYEQYF	TGTGCCAGCAGCGTAGAAGGAGGAGTATACGAGCAGTACTTC
-	TRBV5-4	few	TRBJ1-1	CASSPGVAEAFF	TGTGCCAGCAGCCCTGGGGTAGCTGAAGCTTTCTTT